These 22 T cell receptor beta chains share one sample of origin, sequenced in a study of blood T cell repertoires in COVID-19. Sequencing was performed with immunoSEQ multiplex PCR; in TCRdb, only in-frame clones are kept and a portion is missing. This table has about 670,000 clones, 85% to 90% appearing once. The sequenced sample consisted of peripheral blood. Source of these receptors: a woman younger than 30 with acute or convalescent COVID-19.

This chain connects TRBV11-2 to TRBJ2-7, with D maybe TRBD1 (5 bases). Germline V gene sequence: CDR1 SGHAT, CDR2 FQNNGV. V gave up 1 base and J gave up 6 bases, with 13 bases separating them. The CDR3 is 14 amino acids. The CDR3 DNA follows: TGTGCCAGCAGCTTAGGGGGCATTTCGGCCGAGCAGTACTTC. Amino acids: CASSLGGISAEQYF.

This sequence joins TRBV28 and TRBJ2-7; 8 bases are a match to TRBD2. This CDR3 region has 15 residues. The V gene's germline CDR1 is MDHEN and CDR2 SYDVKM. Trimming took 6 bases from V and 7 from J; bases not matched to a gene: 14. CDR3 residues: CASRPAGGPSWEQYF. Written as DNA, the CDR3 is TGTGCCAGCAGACCCGCGGGGGGACCGTCTTGGGAGCAGTACTTC.

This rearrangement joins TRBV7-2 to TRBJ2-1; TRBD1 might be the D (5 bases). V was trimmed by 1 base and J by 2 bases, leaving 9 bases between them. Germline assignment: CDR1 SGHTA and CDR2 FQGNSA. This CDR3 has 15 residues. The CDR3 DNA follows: TGTGCCAGCAGCTTAGAAGGGGCAGCCTACAATGAGCAGTTCTTC. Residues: CASSLEGAAYNEQFF. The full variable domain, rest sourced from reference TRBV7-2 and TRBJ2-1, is GAGVSQSPSNKVTEKGKDVELRCDPISGHTALYWYRQSLGQGLEFLIYFQGNSAPDKSGLPSDRFSAERTGGSVSTLTIQRTQQEDSAVYLCASSLEGAAYNEQFFGPGTRLTVL.

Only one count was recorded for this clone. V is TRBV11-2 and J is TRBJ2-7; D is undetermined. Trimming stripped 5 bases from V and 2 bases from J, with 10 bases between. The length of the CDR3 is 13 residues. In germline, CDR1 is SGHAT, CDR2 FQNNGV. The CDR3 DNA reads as TGTGCCAGCAGCCCCTACGGTACCTACGAGCAGTACTTC. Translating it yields CASSPYGTYEQYF.

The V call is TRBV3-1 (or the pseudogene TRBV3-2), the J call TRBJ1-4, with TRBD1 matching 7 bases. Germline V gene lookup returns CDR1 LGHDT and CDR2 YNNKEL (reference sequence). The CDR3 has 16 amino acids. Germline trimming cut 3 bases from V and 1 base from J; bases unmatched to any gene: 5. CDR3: CASSQVQGGTNEKLFF. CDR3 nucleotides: TGTGCCAGCAGCCAGGTGCAGGGGGGAACTAATGAAAAACTGTTTTTT.

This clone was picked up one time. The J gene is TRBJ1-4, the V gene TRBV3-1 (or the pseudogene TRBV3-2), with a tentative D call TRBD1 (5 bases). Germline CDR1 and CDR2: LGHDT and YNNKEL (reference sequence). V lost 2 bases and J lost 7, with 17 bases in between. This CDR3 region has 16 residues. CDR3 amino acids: CASSQFTGPGGEKLFF. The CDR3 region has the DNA TGTGCCAGCAGCCAATTTACCGGGCCGGGGGGTGAAAAACTGTTTTTT.

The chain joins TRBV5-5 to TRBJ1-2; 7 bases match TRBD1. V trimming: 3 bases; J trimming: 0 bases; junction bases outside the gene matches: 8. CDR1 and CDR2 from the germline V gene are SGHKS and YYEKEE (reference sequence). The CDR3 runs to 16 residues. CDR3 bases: TGTGCCAGCAGCTCGGTCAGGGGGACAGCTAACTATGGCTACACCTTC. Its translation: CASSSVRGTANYGYTF.

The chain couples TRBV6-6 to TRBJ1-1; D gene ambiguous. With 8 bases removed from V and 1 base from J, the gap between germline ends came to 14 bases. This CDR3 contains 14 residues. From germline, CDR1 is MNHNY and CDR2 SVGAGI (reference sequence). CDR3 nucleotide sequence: TGTGCCAGCGGAACAATTACGGGGAACACTGAAGCTTTCTTT. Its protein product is CASGTITGNTEAFF.

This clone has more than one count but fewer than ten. CDR3 in DNA: TGTGCCAGCAGCCAAGGGACAGTCTCTGGAAACACCATATATTTT. Amino acid sequence: CASSQGTVSGNTIYF. The chain is built from TRBV3-1 (or the pseudogene TRBV3-2) and TRBJ1-3; maybe TRBD1 (6 bases). Trimming cost V 1 base and J 0 bases, with 7 bases left between them. The germline gives CDR1 LGHDT, CDR2 YNNKEL (reference sequence). The CDR3 covers 15 residues.

The CDR3 DNA sequence: TGTGCCAGCAGCCAAGCGGGGGTAACCGCCTCTGAAGCTTTCTTT. It translates to CASSQAGVTASEAFF. The rearrangement joins TRBV14 to TRBJ1-1, with a tentative D call TRBD1 (5 bases). Germline assignment: CDR1 SGHDN and CDR2 FVKESK. Trimming stripped 1 base from V and 6 bases from J, with 15 bases between. The CDR3 is made up of 15 amino acids.

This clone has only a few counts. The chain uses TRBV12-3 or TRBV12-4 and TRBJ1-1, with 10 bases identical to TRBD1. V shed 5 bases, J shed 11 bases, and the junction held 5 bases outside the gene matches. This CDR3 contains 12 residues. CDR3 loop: CASSTGTGAAFF. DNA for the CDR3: TGTGCCAGCAGTACCGGGACAGGGGCCGCTTTCTTT.

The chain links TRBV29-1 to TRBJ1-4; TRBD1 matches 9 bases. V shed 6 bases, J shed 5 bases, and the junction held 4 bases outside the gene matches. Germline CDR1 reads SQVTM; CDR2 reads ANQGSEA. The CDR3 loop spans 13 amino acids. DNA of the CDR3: TGCAGCGTCACCGGGACAGGGAATGAAAAACTGTTTTTT. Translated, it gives CSVTGTGNEKLFF.

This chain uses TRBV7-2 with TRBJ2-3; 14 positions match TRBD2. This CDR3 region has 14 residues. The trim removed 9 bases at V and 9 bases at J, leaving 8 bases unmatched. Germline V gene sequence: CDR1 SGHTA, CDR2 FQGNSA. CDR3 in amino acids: CASRAGLAGATQYF. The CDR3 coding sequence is TGTGCCAGTCGGGCGGGACTAGCGGGGGCCACGCAGTATTTT.

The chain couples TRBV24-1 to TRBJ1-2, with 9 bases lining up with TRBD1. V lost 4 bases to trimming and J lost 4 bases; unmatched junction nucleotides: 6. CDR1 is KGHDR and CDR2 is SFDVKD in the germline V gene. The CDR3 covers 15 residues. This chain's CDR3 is CATSDHTGGLYGYTF. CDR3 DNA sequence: TGTGCCACCAGTGACCATACAGGGGGCCTCTATGGCTACACCTTC.

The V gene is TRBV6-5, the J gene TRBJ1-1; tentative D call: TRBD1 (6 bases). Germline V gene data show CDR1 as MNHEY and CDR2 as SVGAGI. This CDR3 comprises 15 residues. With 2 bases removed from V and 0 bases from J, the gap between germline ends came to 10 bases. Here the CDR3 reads CASSYGAGVNTEAFF. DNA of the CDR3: TGTGCCAGCAGTTACGGTGCAGGGGTGAACACTGAAGCTTTCTTT.

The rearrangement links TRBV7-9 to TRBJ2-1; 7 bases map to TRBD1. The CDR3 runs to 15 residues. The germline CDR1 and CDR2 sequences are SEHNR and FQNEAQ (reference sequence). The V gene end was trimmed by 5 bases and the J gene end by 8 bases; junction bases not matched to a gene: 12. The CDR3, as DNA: TGTGCCAGCAGCCCACTAAACAGGGGCGGAGATGAGCAGTTCTTC. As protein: CASSPLNRGGDEQFF. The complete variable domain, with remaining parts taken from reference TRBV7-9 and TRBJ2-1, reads DTGVSQNPRHKITKRGQNVTFRCDPISEHNRLYWYRQTLGQGPEFLTYFQNEAQLEKSRLLSDRFSAERPKGSFSTLEIQRTEQGDSAMYLCASSPLNRGGDEQFFGPGTRLTVL.

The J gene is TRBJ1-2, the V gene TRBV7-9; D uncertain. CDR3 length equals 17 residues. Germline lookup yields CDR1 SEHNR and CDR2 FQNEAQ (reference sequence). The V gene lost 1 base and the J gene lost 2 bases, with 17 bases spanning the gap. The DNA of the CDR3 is TGTGCCAGCAGCTTAGTCGCGCCCAGCGGAACGAACTATGGCTACACCTTC. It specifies CASSLVAPSGTNYGYTF.

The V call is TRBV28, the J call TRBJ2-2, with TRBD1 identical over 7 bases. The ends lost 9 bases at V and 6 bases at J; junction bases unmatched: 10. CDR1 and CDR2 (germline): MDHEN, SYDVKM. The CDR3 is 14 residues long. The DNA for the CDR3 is TGTGCCAGTGGCCCAGGGGGATTGCCCGGGGAGCTGTTTTTT. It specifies CASGPGGLPGELFF.

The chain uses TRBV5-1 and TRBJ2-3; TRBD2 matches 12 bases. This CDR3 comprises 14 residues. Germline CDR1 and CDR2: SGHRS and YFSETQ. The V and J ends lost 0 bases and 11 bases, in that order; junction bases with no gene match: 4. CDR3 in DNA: TGCGCCAGCAGCTTGGGGACTAGCGGGGTGGGGCAGTATTTT. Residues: CASSLGTSGVGQYF.

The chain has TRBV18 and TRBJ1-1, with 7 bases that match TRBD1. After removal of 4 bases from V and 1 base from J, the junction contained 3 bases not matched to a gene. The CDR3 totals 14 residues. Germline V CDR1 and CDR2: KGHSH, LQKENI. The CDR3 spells CASSQDRKNTEAFF. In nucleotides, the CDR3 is TGTGCCAGCTCACAGGACAGGAAGAACACTGAAGCTTTCTTT.

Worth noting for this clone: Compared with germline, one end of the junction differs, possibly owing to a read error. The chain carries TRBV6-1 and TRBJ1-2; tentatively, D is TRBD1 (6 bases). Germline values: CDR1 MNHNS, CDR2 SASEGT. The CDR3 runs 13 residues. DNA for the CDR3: TGTGCCAGCATTGAACAGGGCTACTATGGCTACACCTTC. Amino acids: CASIEQGYYGYTF.

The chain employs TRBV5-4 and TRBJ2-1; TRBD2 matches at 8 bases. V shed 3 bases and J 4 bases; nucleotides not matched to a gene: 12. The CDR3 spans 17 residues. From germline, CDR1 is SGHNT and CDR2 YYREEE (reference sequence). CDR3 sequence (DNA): TGTGCCAGCAGCTCGGTCAGCGGGGGATTCAATTACAATGAGCAGTTCTTC. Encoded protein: CASSSVSGGFNYNEQFF. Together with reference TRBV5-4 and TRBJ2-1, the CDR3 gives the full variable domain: ETGVTQSPTHLIKTRGQQVTLRCSSQSGHNTVSWYQQALGQGPQFIFQYYREEENGRGNFPPRFSGLQFPNYSSELNVNALELDDSALYLCASSSVSGGFNYNEQFFGPGTRLTVL.